The 30 T cell receptor beta chains in this list originate from one sample, sequenced in a study of metastatic and nonmetastatic thyroid tumors. TCRdb reassembled clones from the PCR reads with MiXCR. The table lists 21,000 or so clones, around 16% of them singletons, with roughly 21% in the top ten. Not a single patient had been given any form of treatment at any point before undergoing thyroid surgery. The sequencing input was blood. Receptors originate from a male donor with papillary thyroid cancer or a benign thyroid nodule (not recorded which). Some clones in this sample may be carry-over from other donors' samples.

This clone was observed at least ten times. The chain couples TRBV10-3 to TRBJ2-7; no clear D. This CDR3 is 13 amino acids long. V lost 2 bases and J lost 1, with 6 bases in between. CDR1 and CDR2 from the germline V gene are ENHRY and SYGVKD. CDR3 sequence reads: CAISEGESYEQYF. CDR3 coding DNA: TGTGCCATCAGTGAGGGGGAATCCTACGAGCAGTACTTC.

This chain links TRBV2 with TRBJ2-3; D is undetermined. CDR1 and CDR2 (germline): SNHLY, FYNNEI. The CDR3 runs 16 residues. V was cut by 3 bases and J by 2 bases, with 15 bases left in between. The CDR3 DNA sequence: TGTGCCAGCAGTGAGCCCGTACGGGTGCTCACAGATACGCAGTATTTT. It encodes CASSEPVRVLTDTQYF.

The genes are TRBV14 and TRBJ2-7; 8 bases fit TRBD2. The germline gives CDR1 SGHDN, CDR2 FVKESK. The CDR3 loop spans 14 amino acids. V lost 4 bases to trimming and J lost 4 bases; unmatched junction nucleotides: 6. The CDR3 region has the DNA TGTGCCAGCAGCCGAAGCGGGAGAGTGTACGAGCAGTACTTC. Its protein product is CASSRSGRVYEQYF.

This clone has ten or more counts. J is TRBJ2-7 and V is TRBV20-1; the match to TRBD1 covers 7 bases. The germline CDR1 and CDR2 sequences are DFQATT and SNEGSKA (reference sequence). CDR3 length equals 13 residues. V shed 5 bases and J 6 bases; nucleotides not matched to a gene: 10. The CDR3 loop is CSASAGTVREQYF. DNA of the CDR3: TGCAGTGCTTCCGCCGGGACAGTCCGCGAGCAGTACTTC.

With regard to this clone: This may arise from a read error, as a much more abundant clone is one base away. This chain joins TRBV2 and TRBJ2-1; possibly TRBD1 for D (6 bases). V was clipped by 6 bases and J by 9 bases, with 18 bases between them. Germline assignment: CDR1 SNHLY and CDR2 FYNNEI. This CDR3 is 14 amino acids long. The CDR3 nucleotides read TGTGCCAGCAGCCGGAATGAGGGGGAGTGTGAGCAGTTCTTC. It encodes CASSRNEGECEQFF.

The rearrangement uses TRBV7-8 and TRBJ1-2, with 7 bases fitting TRBD1. CDR3 length: 15 amino acids. V gave up 1 base and J gave up 4 bases; unmatched junction bases: 6. Germline loops: CDR1 SGHVS, CDR2 FQNEAQ. CDR3 region: CASSLGRQGLYGYTF. CDR3 nucleotides: TGTGCCAGCAGCTTAGGGAGACAGGGCCTCTATGGCTACACCTTC.

Ten or more counts support this clone. The chain joins TRBV20-1 to TRBJ1-5, with D unclear. CDR3 length equals 12 residues. Trimming left V 0 bases short and J 0 bases short, with 0 bases between. Per germline, CDR1 DFQATT and CDR2 SNEGSKA (reference sequence). For the CDR3, the DNA is TGCAGTGCTAGAGATAGCAATCAGCCCCAGCATTTT. It specifies CSARDSNQPQHF.

Notes on this clone: Given a much more abundant clone one base away, this may be a read error. V gene TRBV5-6 combines with J gene TRBJ1-6, with 7 positions matching TRBD1. CDR3 length: 13 residues. CDR1 is SGHDT, CDR2 YYEEEE, per germline. The CDR3 sequence is CVSNRDSDSPLHF. The CDR3 region has the DNA TGTGTCAGTAACCGGGACAGCGATTCACCCCTCCACTTT.

The chain carries TRBV7-8 and TRBJ1-6; 7 bases are a match to TRBD1. The CDR3 contains 16 residues. With V trimmed by 5 bases and J by 4 bases, 8 bases remained unmatched. Germline V gene lookup returns CDR1 SGHVS and CDR2 FQNEAQ. CDR3 bases: TGTGCCAGCAGCGGACAGGACAAGGGGTATAATTCACCCCTCCACTTT. The encoded protein is CASSGQDKGYNSPLHF.

In this sample, this clone turned up a few times. This sequence joins TRBV5-5 and TRBJ1-4; D might be TRBD1 (5 bases). This CDR3 comprises 15 residues. The ends were cut back, 5 bases at V and 4 bases at J, with 15 bases in the middle. CDR1 and CDR2 (germline): SGHKS, YYEKEE (reference sequence). CDR3: CASSYQYGGNEKLFF. The CDR3 DNA follows: TGTGCCAGCAGTTACCAATACGGGGGTAATGAAAAACTGTTTTTT.

This clone was observed at least ten times. This chain links TRBV6-1 with TRBJ1-1, with 7 bases identical to TRBD1. The CDR3 loop spans 13 amino acids. Germline V CDR1 and CDR2: MNHNS, SASEGT. J gave up 5 bases and V 10 bases, and 10 bases lay outside the gene matches. CDR3 amino acids: CATIYRGGTEAFF. CDR3 bases: TGTGCCACTATTTACAGGGGAGGGACTGAAGCTTTCTTT.

This clone has a handful of counts. The V and J genes are TRBV24-1 and TRBJ2-1; D not certain. Trimming took off 5 bases at V and 5 bases at J, with 12 bases between the two ends. This CDR3 comprises 14 residues. Germline V gene lookup returns CDR1 KGHDR and CDR2 SFDVKD. CDR3: CATSGRVVNNEQFF. The CDR3 DNA reads as TGTGCCACCAGTGGCCGGGTCGTGAACAATGAGCAGTTCTTC.

In this sample, this clone turned up many times. V is TRBV5-1 and J is TRBJ2-6; D gene unclear. V was cut by 0 bases and J by 2 bases, with 6 bases left in between. The CDR3 totals 15 residues. The V gene's germline CDR1 is SGHRS and CDR2 YFSETQ. The CDR3 bases are TGCGCCAGCAGCTTGGAGGGAACTGGGGCCAACGTCCTGACTTTC. This encodes CASSLEGTGANVLTF.

This clone is labeled medium-sized. This chain uses TRBV28 with TRBJ2-7; 9 bases map to TRBD1. The CDR3 loop spans 15 amino acids. The V gene end was trimmed by 6 bases and the J gene end by 6 bases; junction bases not matched to a gene: 12. Per germline, CDR1 MDHEN and CDR2 SYDVKM. The CDR3: CASRAGTGNVGEQYF. The CDR3 DNA follows: TGTGCCAGCAGGGCTGGGACAGGGAACGTAGGCGAGCAGTACTTC.

This clone was counted ten times or more. The V call is TRBV7-9, the J call TRBJ2-3, with 10 positions matching TRBD1. J lost 6 bases, V lost 2 bases, and 5 bases had no gene match. The CDR3 is 15 amino acids. Germline assignment: CDR1 SEHNR and CDR2 FQNEAQ (reference sequence). CDR3 region: CASSLSGQGMDTQYF. The CDR3 DNA reads TGTGCCAGCAGCTTATCGGGACAGGGGATGGATACGCAGTATTTT.

In its sample, this clone was seen many times. The chain is built from TRBV7-9 and TRBJ1-3, with a possible D match to TRBD1 (6 bases). V lost 2 bases, J lost 0 bases, and 8 bases lay in between. Germline CDR1 is SEHNR and CDR2 is FQNEAQ (reference sequence). The CDR3 has 15 amino acids. This CDR3 is CASSLLGGSGNTIYF. For the CDR3, the DNA is TGTGCCAGCAGCTTATTAGGGGGCTCTGGAAACACCATATATTTT.

This clone was counted ten times or more. This chain links TRBV5-1 with TRBJ1-6, with a weak D call TRBD1 (5 bases). Germline lookup yields CDR1 SGHRS and CDR2 YFSETQ. The CDR3 extends over 16 amino acids. Trimming took off 1 base at V and 6 bases at J, with 14 bases between the two ends. DNA of the CDR3: TGCGCCAGCAGCTTGTTTGGGACGACCATTAATTCACCCCTCCACTTT. Protein product: CASSLFGTTINSPLHF.

This clone was seen many times. V is TRBV15 and J is TRBJ2-3; a weak D match, TRBD1 (6 bases). The CDR3 loop spans 13 amino acids. The V end was cut by 8 bases, the J end by 2 bases, with 11 bases between. The V gene's germline CDR1 is LNHNV and CDR2 YYDKDF (reference sequence). DNA of the CDR3: TGTGCCACCCGGGACACCTACACAGATACGCAGTATTTT. This gives the protein CATRDTYTDTQYF.

This clone was counted at least ten times. This chain links TRBV7-8 with TRBJ1-1; D is perhaps TRBD1 (6 bases). Germline V lookup: CDR1 SGHVS, CDR2 FQNEAQ. V was pared by 1 base and J by 7 bases, with 13 bases between. The CDR3 runs to 14 residues. The CDR3 DNA reads as TGTGCCAGCAGCTTAGGGACAGCCGTTGTTGAAGCTTTCTTT. This gives the protein CASSLGTAVVEAFF.

The genes are TRBV28 and TRBJ1-5, with D unclear. This CDR3 contains 13 residues. Trimming shortened V by 3 bases and J by 3 bases, and 6 bases separated the two germline ends. The germline V gene has CDR1 MDHEN and CDR2 SYDVKM. The CDR3 loop is CASSFYNNQPQHF. The CDR3 region has the DNA TGTGCCAGCAGTTTTTATAACAATCAGCCCCAGCATTTT.

This clone has ten or more counts. The chain combines TRBV11-2 with TRBJ2-1, with D tentatively TRBD1 or TRBD2 (5 bases each). Germline V gene lookup returns CDR1 SGHAT and CDR2 FQNNGV. V gave up 5 bases and J gave up 4 bases, with 21 bases separating them. There are 17 residues in the CDR3. The CDR3 here is CASSASGGTRPYNEQFF. CDR3 nucleotide sequence: TGTGCCAGCAGCGCTAGTGGGGGAACGAGGCCATACAATGAGCAGTTCTTC.

The table lists this clone with a few counts. The chain couples TRBV6-2 or TRBV6-3 to TRBJ2-7, with D possibly being TRBD1 (6 bases). V dropped 6 bases and J dropped 1 base, with 19 bases sitting between them. The CDR3 is made up of 16 amino acids. Germline loops: CDR1 MNHEY, CDR2 SVGEGT. The CDR3 spells CASRTDRILRSYEQYF. The CDR3 coding sequence is TGTGCCAGCAGAACCGACAGGATCCTACGGTCCTACGAGCAGTACTTC.

This clone is labeled medium-sized. This chain links TRBV6-4 with TRBJ2-1, with 12 bases aligning to TRBD2. CDR3 length: 15 amino acids. Germline V gene data show CDR1 as MRHNA and CDR2 as SNTAGT. With V trimmed by 0 bases and J by 6 bases, 0 bases remained unmatched. The CDR3 spells CASSDSTSGSNEQFF. The CDR3 DNA follows: TGTGCCAGCAGTGACTCGACTAGCGGGAGCAATGAGCAGTTCTTC.

This clone was recorded a few times. The V call is TRBV6-6, the J call TRBJ1-6, with D possibly TRBD1 on 6 matching bases. Trimming took off 2 bases at V and 10 bases at J, with 15 bases between the two ends. Germline lookup yields CDR1 MNHNY and CDR2 SVGAGI (reference sequence). The CDR3 runs 15 residues. CDR3 nucleotides: TGTGCCAGCAGTTACGAGGCGGGGGCGTCCTCACCCCTCCACTTT. This codes for CASSYEAGASSPLHF.

This clone was detected many times. The chain links TRBV7-9 to TRBJ1-2; a possible D gene is TRBD1 (6 bases). The CDR3 runs 13 residues. Trimming took off 5 bases at V and 5 bases at J, with 12 bases between the two ends. Per germline, CDR1 SEHNR and CDR2 FQNEAQ (reference sequence). CDR3 residues: CASSDRTVYGYTF. CDR3 DNA sequence: TGTGCCAGCAGCGACCGGACAGTTTATGGCTACACCTTC.

Relative to its sample, this clone is medium-sized. This chain connects TRBV6-1 to TRBJ2-7; D remains ambiguous. This CDR3 comprises 14 residues. The germline V and J ends were trimmed by 6 bases and 3 bases, with 15 bases remaining between them. The V gene's germline CDR1 is MNHNS and CDR2 SASEGT. The CDR3 reads CASRSFWASYEQYF. CDR3 sequence (DNA): TGTGCCAGCAGGTCCTTTTGGGCAAGCTACGAGCAGTACTTC.

This clone has ten or more counts. This chain joins TRBV7-9 and TRBJ1-4, with a tentative D call TRBD1 (6 bases). Trimming stripped 1 base from V and 8 bases from J, with 14 bases between. This CDR3 has 15 amino acids. The germline V gene encodes CDR1 SEHNR and CDR2 FQNEAQ (reference sequence). The CDR3 loop is CASSLGGAQIEKLFF. DNA for the CDR3: TGTGCCAGCAGCTTAGGGGGGGCCCAAATAGAAAAACTGTTTTTT.

This clone was detected many times. This sequence joins TRBV19 and TRBJ1-1; a weak D match, TRBD1 (6 bases). CDR1 LNHDA and CDR2 SQIVND come from the germline V gene (reference sequence). This CDR3 is built from 12 residues. V shed 5 bases and J shed 4 bases, with 8 bases lying between them. Written as DNA, the CDR3 is TGTGCCAGTAGTGAGGGGGTCACTGAAGCTTTCTTT. Protein product: CASSEGVTEAFF.

This clone was recorded many times. The V gene is TRBV27, the J gene TRBJ1-2; D is perhaps TRBD1 (5 bases). Germline V CDR1 and CDR2: MNHEY, SMNVEV (reference sequence). CDR3 length equals 13 residues. The V gene lost 6 bases and the J gene lost 4 bases, with 12 bases spanning the gap. DNA of the CDR3: TGTGCCAGCAGGGCCGGGGCTAGCTATGGCTACACCTTC. It translates to CASRAGASYGYTF.

This clone has at least ten counts. The V and J genes are TRBV6-4 and TRBJ2-2; 7 bases line up with TRBD1. The CDR3 is 13 residues long. V shed 3 bases and J 6 bases; nucleotides not matched to a gene: 1. The V gene's germline CDR1 is MRHNA and CDR2 SNTAGT. The CDR3 sequence: CASSEGGAGELFF. CDR3 coding DNA: TGTGCCAGCAGTGAAGGGGGCGCCGGGGAGCTGTTTTTT.